This T cell receptor beta chain was profiled in a study of beta chain features in type 1 diabetes. This clone was seen a few times. Its specificity is not known. General study points: A moderate, significant TCRB CDR3 shortening appeared in type 1 diabetes across four CD4+ subsets. A potential influence of HLA type upon TCRB rearrangement remained unresolved herein.

V shed 6 bases and J shed 3 bases, with 11 bases lying between them. This CDR3 is 13 amino acids long. Germline-derived CDR1 and CDR2 are MNHEY and SVGAGI. Expressed TCRB transcripts were sequenced, since all the RNA that had been isolated was reverse transcribed. TCRdb's table, derived via immunoSEQ multiplex PCR, lists solely in-frame clones and lacks some. The table lists 550,000 to 850,000 clones, roughly 13% of them singletons. This TCR was sampled from a man between 18 and 29 years old with type 1 diabetes. The sequenced material came from naive CD4+ T cells from blood. The chain links TRBV6-5 to TRBJ2-5; the D gene is possibly TRBD2 (5 bases). The CDR3 sequence is CASSDLREETQYF. The CDR3 DNA is TGTGCCAGCAGCGACTTGAGGGAAGAGACCCAGTACTTC.